The rows below give T cell receptor beta chains drawn from one sample of a study of T cell responses to AZD1222 COVID-19 vaccine. Libraries were prepared by immunoSEQ multiplex PCR; TCRdb keeps only in-frame clonotypes and omits some of them. The table has some 150,000 clones, approximately 93% seen once. The input for sequencing was peripheral blood, taken on day 0 of AZD1222 vaccination. Receptors originate from an adult in good health. Each CDR3 is given with its conserved first and last residue. D genes are given only for firm matches. A row's size may be missing; if present it is once, few, many or a size class.

>TRBV24-1|TRBJ2-7|-|-
CATSGQNSYEQYF
TGTGCCACCAGTGGTCAGAACTCCTACGAGCAGTACTTC
>TRBV2|TRBJ2-3|once|TRBD2
CASRSGTSGRFGADTQYF
TGTGCCAGCAGATCAGGGACTAGCGGGAGGTTTGGTGCAGATACGCAGTATTTT
>TRBV11-2|TRBJ1-3|-|TRBD1
CASRFPTGGMNGNTIYF
TGTGCCAGCAGATTCCCGACAGGGGGCATGAATGGAAACACCATATATTTT
>TRBV5-6|TRBJ2-7|-|TRBD1
CASGLLTGAMPYSYEQYF
TGTGCCAGCGGCCTATTGACAGGGGCGATGCCCTACTCCTACGAGCAGTACTTC
>TRBV5-4|TRBJ2-7|-|-
CASSLGGVLYEQYF
TGTGCCAGCAGCTTGGGCGGGGTCCTTTACGAGCAGTACTTC
>TRBV6-5|TRBJ2-7|-|-
CASTEGGGSYEQYF
TGTGCCAGCACCGAAGGGGGGGGTTCCTACGAGCAGTACTTC
>TRBV5-1|TRBJ2-3|-|-
CASSLGGIIGTDTQYF
TGCGCCAGCAGCTTAGGCGGGATCATTGGCACAGATACGCAGTATTTT
>TRBV11-1|TRBJ1-1|once|-
CASSLFLGSTEAFF
TGTGCCAGCAGCTTATTTTTGGGGAGCACTGAAGCTTTCTTT
>TRBV2|TRBJ1-1|-|TRBD1
CASSDPTGDNTEAFF
TGTGCCAGCAGTGACCCTACAGGGGATAACACTGAAGCTTTCTTT
>TRBV2|TRBJ1-4|-|-
CASSLGRFNEKLFF
TGTGCCAGCAGTCTGGGCCGGTTTAATGAAAAACTGTTTTTT
>TRBV5-1|TRBJ1-4|-|TRBD1
CASSPLTGEGEKLFF
TGCGCCAGCAGCCCTCTGACAGGGGAGGGCGAAAAACTGTTTTTT
>TRBV28|TRBJ1-5|-|-
CASEGENQPQHF
TGTGCCAGCGAGGGGGAGAATCAGCCCCAGCATTTT
>TRBV5-6|TRBJ2-7|-|-
CASSRDRYEQYF
TGTGCCAGCAGCCGGGACCGCTACGAGCAGTACTTC
>TRBV20-1|TRBJ2-5|-|TRBD2
CSASPPGRIETQYF
TGCAGTGCTAGTCCCCCCGGGAGGATCGAGACCCAGTACTTC
>TRBV5-1|TRBJ2-7|-|-
CASSAGTLLLPYEQYF
TGCGCCAGCAGCGCCGGGACTCTTCTACTCCCATACGAGCAGTACTTC
>TRBV10-3|TRBJ1-3|-|-
CAISEYLDHSGNTIYF
TGTGCCATCAGTGAATATTTGGACCACTCTGGAAACACCATATATTTT
>TRBV30|TRBJ1-3|-|-
CAWAYSSGNTIYF
TGTGCCTGGGCATACAGCTCTGGAAACACCATATATTTT
>TRBV29-1|TRBJ1-2|-|-
CSVDPEWGPNYGYTF
TGCAGCGTTGACCCTGAGTGGGGCCCTAACTATGGCTACACCTTC
>TRBV13|TRBJ2-7|few|TRBD1
CASSYRQGSNEQYF
TGTGCCAGCAGCTACCGACAGGGAAGTAACGAGCAGTACTTC
>TRBV5-1|TRBJ2-5|-|-
CASSLTGEGETQYF
TGCGCCAGCAGCTTAACAGGGGAGGGGGAGACCCAGTACTTC
>TRBV19|TRBJ1-2|-|-
CASSMARVYGYTF
TGTGCCAGTAGTATGGCCAGGGTCTATGGCTACACCTTC
>TRBV20-1|TRBJ1-4|-|-
CSAAKGVKLFF
TGCAGCGCGGCAAAAGGGGTAAAACTGTTTTTT
>TRBV18|TRBJ1-1|-|TRBD1
CASSPGTGTLNTEAFF
TGTGCCAGCTCACCAGGGACAGGTACCTTGAACACTGAAGCTTTCTTT
>TRBV6-5|TRBJ1-3|-|-
CASSYRGNTIYF
TGTGCCAGCAGTTATCGAGGAAACACCATATATTTT
>TRBV3-1/TRBV3-2|TRBJ1-1|-|-
CASSQAGDTEAFF
TGTGCCAGCAGCCAAGCAGGGGACACTGAAGCTTTCTTT
>TRBV19|TRBJ2-1|-|-
CASSPVFVFSEQFF
TGTGCCAGTAGTCCCGTTTTTGTTTTTAGTGAGCAGTTCTTC
>TRBV7-9|TRBJ2-7|-|TRBD1
CASSLGGRGRYEQYF
TGTGCCAGCAGCTTAGGAGGCAGGGGGCGGTACGAGCAGTACTTC
>TRBV3-1/TRBV3-2|TRBJ2-3|-|-
CASSKDHTDTQYF
TGTGCCAGCAGCAAAGATCACACAGATACGCAGTATTTT
>TRBV14|TRBJ2-3|-|TRBD2
CASSQDRLAGTDTQYF
TGTGCCAGCAGCCAAGATCGTCTAGCGGGTACAGATACGCAGTATTTT
>TRBV15|TRBJ1-6|-|TRBD1
CATSRRPGTENSPLHF
TGTGCCACCAGCAGACGGCCCGGGACAGAGAATTCACCCCTCCACTTT
>TRBV11-2|TRBJ1-1|-|-
CASSDYPNRDEAFF
TGTGCCAGCAGCGACTACCCGAACAGGGACGAAGCTTTCTTT
>TRBV30|TRBJ2-1|-|-
CAWSHTDAAYNEQFF
TGTGCCTGGAGTCATACGGACGCCGCCTACAATGAGCAGTTCTTC
>TRBV6-6|TRBJ2-4|-|TRBD1
CASSPPDRKNIQYF
TGTGCCAGCAGTCCCCCGGACAGGAAAAACATTCAGTACTTC
>TRBV19|TRBJ1-1|-|TRBD1
CASSISRGEMNTEAFF
TGTGCCAGTAGTATTTCCAGGGGGGAGATGAACACTGAAGCTTTCTTT
>TRBV7-6|TRBJ1-3|-|-
CASSSYRDRGNTIYF
TGTGCCAGCAGCTCCTACCGGGACCGAGGAAACACCATATATTTT
>TRBV2|TRBJ2-1|-|TRBD2
CASSVTSANNEQFF
TGTGCCAGCAGTGTTACTAGCGCGAACAATGAGCAGTTCTTC
>TRBV6-2/TRBV6-3|TRBJ1-2|-|-
CASSYADPTNYGYTF
TGTGCCAGCAGTTACGCGGACCCGACTAACTATGGCTACACCTTC
>TRBV6-1|TRBJ2-7|-|-
CASSEEQAPDEQYF
TGTGCCAGCAGTGAAGAACAGGCGCCGGACGAGCAGTACTTC
>TRBV3-1/TRBV3-2|TRBJ1-5|-|-
CASSQEYRNQPQHF
TGTGCCAGCAGCCAAGAATACAGAAATCAGCCCCAGCATTTT
>TRBV4-1|TRBJ2-1|-|TRBD2
CASSLTGTSGRVYNEQFF
TGCGCCAGCAGCCTTACCGGGACTAGCGGGAGGGTCTACAATGAGCAGTTCTTC
>TRBV7-9|TRBJ1-1|-|-
CASSLGFTEAFF
TGTGCCAGCAGCTTAGGGTTCACTGAAGCTTTCTTT
>TRBV5-6|TRBJ2-7|-|TRBD2
CASSFGGEDYEQYF
TGTGCCAGCAGCTTCGGGGGGGAAGACTACGAGCAGTACTTC
>TRBV5-1|TRBJ2-7|-|-
CASSPFLGTGAYEQYF
TGCGCCAGCAGCCCTTTCCTCGGGACTGGCGCCTACGAGCAGTACTTC
>TRBV5-1|TRBJ1-1|-|-
CASSLGAPMNTEAFF
TGCGCCAGCAGCTTGGGAGCCCCTATGAACACTGAAGCTTTCTTT
>TRBV6-5|TRBJ1-2|-|-
CASRTRRVDYGYTF
TGTGCCAGCAGGACCCGCAGGGTAGACTATGGCTACACCTTC
>TRBV3-1/TRBV3-2|TRBJ2-3|-|TRBD1
CASSRDSSTDTQYF
TGTGCCAGCAGCCGGGACAGCTCCACAGATACGCAGTATTTT
>TRBV28|TRBJ1-4|-|TRBD1
CASSSGGATNEKLFF
TGTGCCAGCAGTTCAGGGGGCGCGACTAATGAAAAACTGTTTTTT
>TRBV3-1/TRBV3-2|TRBJ1-5|-|-
CASSQDSGGGQPQHF
TGTGCCAGCAGCCAAGATTCTGGGGGCGGTCAGCCCCAGCATTTT
>TRBV27|TRBJ2-1|-|-
CASSLSRNSEQFF
TGTGCCAGCAGTTTATCGAGGAATAGTGAGCAGTTCTTC
>TRBV19|TRBJ1-5|-|-
CASTLGGRERYSNQPQHF
TGTGCCAGTACCCTCGGAGGACGGGAACGTTATAGCAATCAGCCCCAGCATTTT
>TRBV11-3|TRBJ2-7|-|TRBD1
CASSLSTGSIYEQYF
TGTGCCAGCAGCTTATCGACAGGGAGCATCTACGAGCAGTACTTC
>TRBV18|TRBJ1-2|-|-
CASSPSRGNNYGYTF
TGTGCCAGCTCACCATCCAGGGGCAATAACTATGGCTACACCTTC
>TRBV27|TRBJ1-2|-|-
CASSFGRNYGYTF
TGTGCCAGCAGTTTTGGACGGAACTATGGCTACACCTTC
>TRBV18|TRBJ2-1|-|TRBD2
CASSRGSRSYNEQFF
TGTGCCAGCTCACGCGGGAGTCGCTCCTACAATGAGCAGTTCTTC
>TRBV19|TRBJ2-1|-|TRBD1
CASSNDPGQGADEQFF
TGTGCCAGTAGTAACGACCCGGGACAGGGGGCCGATGAGCAGTTCTTC
>TRBV7-7|TRBJ2-1|-|TRBD2
CASSLEGPSGNNEQFF
TGTGCTAGCAGCTTAGAGGGGCCTAGCGGGAACAATGAGCAGTTCTTC
>TRBV6-5|TRBJ1-5|-|-
CASSRRGINQPQHF
TGTGCCAGCAGTCGCAGGGGTATCAATCAGCCCCAGCATTTT